One and the same sample provided the 9 T cell receptor beta chains below, sequenced in a study of control samples from healthy donors and cancer patients. The data were produced by immunoSEQ multiplex PCR, yet TCRdb's version contains in-frame clones alone and is incomplete. The repertoire holds roughly 120,000 clones, with about 92% as singletons. Sequencing used PBMCs. These receptor sequences come from a man in his forties or fifties with head and neck cancer.

The rearrangement links TRBV29-1 to TRBJ2-7; D uncertain. The CDR3 is made up of 11 amino acids. CDR1 and CDR2 from the germline V gene are SQVTM and ANQGSEA. Trimming took 5 bases from V and 2 from J, leaving 7 bases between them. The CDR3 here is CSVTDPYEQYF. The CDR3 DNA follows: TGCAGCGTTACAGATCCCTACGAGCAGTACTTC.

This sequence joins TRBV25-1 and TRBJ2-7; TRBD1 agrees at 9 bases. Looked up from germline, CDR1 is MGHDK and CDR2 is SYGVNS. This CDR3 has 16 residues. With V trimmed by 1 base and J by 1 base, 5 bases remained unmatched. The CDR3 region is CASSESGTGFSYEQYF. The DNA for the CDR3 is TGTGCCAGCAGTGAATCGGGGACAGGGTTTTCCTACGAGCAGTACTTC.

The chain combines TRBV5-1 with TRBJ1-4; 9 bases are shared with TRBD1. This CDR3 has 18 residues. Germline V lookup: CDR1 SGHRS, CDR2 YFSETQ. J gave up 7 bases and V 1 base, and 14 bases lay outside the gene matches. The CDR3 spells CASSLNQYRDRASEKLFF. The CDR3, as DNA: TGCGCCAGCAGCTTGAATCAGTACCGGGACAGGGCTTCTGAAAAACTGTTTTTT.

This clone was picked up a small number of times. This chain uses TRBV30 with TRBJ1-4; D may be TRBD1 (5 bases). Trimming cost V 0 bases and J 3 bases, with 11 bases left between them. CDR3 length: 15 residues. Germline lookup yields CDR1 GTSNPN and CDR2 SVGIG (reference sequence). CDR3 region: CAWSVQAGPNEKLFF. The CDR3 nucleotides are TGTGCCTGGAGTGTACAGGCGGGCCCTAATGAAAAACTGTTTTTT.

The chain carries TRBV7-2 and TRBJ2-1, with 12 bases that match TRBD2. Unmatched junction bases numbered 3, after V lost 1 base and J lost 8 bases. The CDR3 covers 15 residues. Germline CDR1 and CDR2: SGHTA and FQGNSA. The CDR3, as DNA: TGTGCCAGCAGCTTAGGACTAGCGGGGGTCGATGAGCAGTTCTTC. Translation gives CASSLGLAGVDEQFF.

The chain is built from TRBV3-1 (or the pseudogene TRBV3-2) and TRBJ1-1; D not certain. V was pared by 1 base and J by 2 bases, with 8 bases between. This CDR3 has 14 residues. Per the germline V gene, CDR1 is LGHDT and CDR2 is YNNKEL (reference sequence). The CDR3 DNA is TGTGCCAGCAGCCAAGGGCACAGTAACACTGAAGCTTTCTTT. As protein: CASSQGHSNTEAFF.

This clone was seen once. This rearrangement joins TRBV6-2 or TRBV6-3 to TRBJ2-2; the D gene is possibly TRBD2 (6 bases). Trimming stripped 2 bases from V and 7 bases from J, with 8 bases between. The CDR3 totals 13 residues. CDR1 is MNHEY and CDR2 is SVGEGT in the germline V gene. The CDR3 loop is CASSYGRIGELFF. CDR3 sequence (DNA): TGTGCCAGCAGTTACGGGAGGATCGGGGAGCTGTTTTTT.

The CDR3 nucleotides read TGTGCCAGCAGCCAAGGGTCTACAGATGGCTACACCTTC. This sequence encodes CASSQGSTDGYTF. The rearrangement links TRBV3-1 (or the pseudogene TRBV3-2) to TRBJ1-2, with D unclear. The CDR3 contains 13 residues. Germline V gene sequence: CDR1 LGHDT, CDR2 YNNKEL (reference sequence). V was clipped by 1 base and J by 6 bases, with 9 bases between them.

The chain is built from TRBV7-9 and TRBJ2-5; D not resolved. CDR3 length: 14 residues. Germline values: CDR1 SEHNR, CDR2 FQNEAQ (reference sequence). V was cut by 0 bases and J by 1 base, with 6 bases left in between. CDR3 loop: CASSLAIIQETQYF. The CDR3 nucleotides read TGTGCCAGCAGCTTAGCCATAATCCAAGAGACCCAGTACTTC.